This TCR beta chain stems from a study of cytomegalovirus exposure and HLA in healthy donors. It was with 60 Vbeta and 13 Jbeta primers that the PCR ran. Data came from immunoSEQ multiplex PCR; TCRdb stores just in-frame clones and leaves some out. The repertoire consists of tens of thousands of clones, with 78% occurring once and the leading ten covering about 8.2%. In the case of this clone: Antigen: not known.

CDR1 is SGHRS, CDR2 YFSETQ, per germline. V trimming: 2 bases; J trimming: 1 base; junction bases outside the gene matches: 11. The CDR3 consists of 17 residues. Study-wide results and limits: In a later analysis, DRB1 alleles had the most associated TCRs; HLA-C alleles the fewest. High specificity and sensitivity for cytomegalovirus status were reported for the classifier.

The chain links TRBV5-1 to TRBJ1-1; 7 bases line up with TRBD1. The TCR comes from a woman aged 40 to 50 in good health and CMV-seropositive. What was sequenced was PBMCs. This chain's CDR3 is CASSFAQGGIENTEAFF. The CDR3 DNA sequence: TGCGCCAGCAGCTTCGCTCAGGGGGGAATTGAGAACACTGAAGCTTTCTTT.